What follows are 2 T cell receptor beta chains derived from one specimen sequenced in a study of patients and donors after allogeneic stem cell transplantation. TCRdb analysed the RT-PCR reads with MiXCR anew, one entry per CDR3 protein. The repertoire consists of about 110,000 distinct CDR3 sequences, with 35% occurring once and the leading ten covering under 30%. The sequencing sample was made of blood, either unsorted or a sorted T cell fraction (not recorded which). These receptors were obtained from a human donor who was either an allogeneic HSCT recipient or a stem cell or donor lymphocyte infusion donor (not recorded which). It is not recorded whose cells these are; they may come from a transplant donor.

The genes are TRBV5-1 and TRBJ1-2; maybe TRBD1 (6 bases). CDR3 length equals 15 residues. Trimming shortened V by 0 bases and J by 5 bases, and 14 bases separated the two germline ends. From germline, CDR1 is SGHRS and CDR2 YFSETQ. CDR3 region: CASSLATTGGYGYTF. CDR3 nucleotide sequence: TGCGCCAGCAGCTTGGCCACGACAGGCGGTTATGGCTACACCTTC. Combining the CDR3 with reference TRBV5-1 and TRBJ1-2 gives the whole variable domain KAGVTQTPRYLIKTRGQQVTLSCSPISGHRSVSWYQQTPGQGLQFLFEYFSETQRNKGNFPGRFSGRQFSNSRSEMNVSTLELGDSALYLCASSLATTGGYGYTFGSGTRLTVV.

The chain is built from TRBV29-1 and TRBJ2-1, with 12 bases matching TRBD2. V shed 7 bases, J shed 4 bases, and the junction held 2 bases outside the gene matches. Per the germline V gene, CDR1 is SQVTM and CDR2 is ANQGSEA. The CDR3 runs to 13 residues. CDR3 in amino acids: CSGLAGGYNEQFF. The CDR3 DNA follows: TGCAGCGGCCTAGCGGGGGGGTACAATGAGCAGTTCTTC.